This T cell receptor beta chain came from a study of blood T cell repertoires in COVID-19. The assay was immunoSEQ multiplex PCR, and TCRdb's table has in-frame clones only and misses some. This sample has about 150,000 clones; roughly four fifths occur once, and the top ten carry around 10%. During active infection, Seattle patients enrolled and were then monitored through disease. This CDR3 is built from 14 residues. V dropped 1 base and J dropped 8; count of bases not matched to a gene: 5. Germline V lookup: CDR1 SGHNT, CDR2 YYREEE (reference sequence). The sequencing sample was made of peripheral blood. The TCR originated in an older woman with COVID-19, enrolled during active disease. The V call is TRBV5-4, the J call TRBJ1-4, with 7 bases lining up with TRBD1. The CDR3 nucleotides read TGTGCCAGCAGCTTGAACAGGGGACCGGAAAAACTGTTTTTT. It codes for CASSLNRGPEKLFF.